This T cell receptor beta chain was captured in a study of graft-versus-host responses after intestinal transplantation. Study-level background: Every recipient had anti-thymocyte globulin induction and roughly three years of tacrolimus plus steroids. Study-level points and caveats: The study found high graft-versus-host to host-versus-graft clonal ratios in allografts of patients with graft-donor T cell macrochimerism.

Some clones are missing from TCRdb's copy, which holds only in-frame ones; the method was immunoSEQ multiplex PCR. The sample carries 20,000 or so clones, around 78% recorded once. A word on this clone: What it binds is unknown.

CDR1 is MNHEY and CDR2 is SMNVEV in the germline V gene (reference sequence). The V gene end was trimmed by 6 bases and the J gene end by 7 bases; junction bases not matched to a gene: 6. The CDR3 contains 13 residues. Lymphocytes (intraepithelial and lamina propria) were released by processing the graft tissue. The chain uses TRBV27 and TRBJ2-7; 10 nucleotides line up with TRBD2. This sequence originates from a human patient who received an intestinal transplant, so some T cells may come from the graft donor. The material sequenced was ileum tissue, taken 12 days after intestinal transplant. Here the CDR3 reads CASRLLAGTEQYF. CDR3 coding DNA: TGTGCCAGCAGACTACTAGCGGGGACTGAGCAGTACTTC.